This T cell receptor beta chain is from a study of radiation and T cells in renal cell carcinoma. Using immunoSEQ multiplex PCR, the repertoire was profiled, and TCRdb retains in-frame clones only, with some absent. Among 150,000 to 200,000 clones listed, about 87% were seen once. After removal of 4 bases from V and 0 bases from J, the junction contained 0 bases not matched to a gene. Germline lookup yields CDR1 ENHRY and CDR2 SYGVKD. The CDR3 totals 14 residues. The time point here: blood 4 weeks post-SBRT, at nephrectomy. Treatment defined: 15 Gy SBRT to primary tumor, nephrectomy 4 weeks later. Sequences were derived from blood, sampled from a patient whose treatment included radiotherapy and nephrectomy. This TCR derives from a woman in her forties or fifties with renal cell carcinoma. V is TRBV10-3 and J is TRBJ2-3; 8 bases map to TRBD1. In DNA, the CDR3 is TGTGCCATCAGTGCAGGGGGCAGCACAGATACGCAGTATTTT. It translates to CAISAGGSTDTQYF.